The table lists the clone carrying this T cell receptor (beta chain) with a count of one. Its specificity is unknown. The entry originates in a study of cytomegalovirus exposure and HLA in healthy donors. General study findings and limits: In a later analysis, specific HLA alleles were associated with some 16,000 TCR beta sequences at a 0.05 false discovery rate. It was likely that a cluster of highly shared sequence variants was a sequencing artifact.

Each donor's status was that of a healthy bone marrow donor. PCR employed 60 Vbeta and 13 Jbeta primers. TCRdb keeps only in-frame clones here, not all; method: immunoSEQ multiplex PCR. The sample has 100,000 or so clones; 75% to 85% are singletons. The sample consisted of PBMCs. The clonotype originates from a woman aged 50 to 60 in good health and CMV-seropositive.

The chain's CDR3 is CSVPRPDTQYF. CDR3 coding DNA: TGCAGCGTTCCTAGACCAGATACGCAGTATTTT. The V call is TRBV29-1, the J call TRBJ2-3; D unresolved. This CDR3 is 11 amino acids long. V lost 5 bases and J lost 4, with 7 bases in between. Germline values: CDR1 SQVTM, CDR2 ANQGSEA.